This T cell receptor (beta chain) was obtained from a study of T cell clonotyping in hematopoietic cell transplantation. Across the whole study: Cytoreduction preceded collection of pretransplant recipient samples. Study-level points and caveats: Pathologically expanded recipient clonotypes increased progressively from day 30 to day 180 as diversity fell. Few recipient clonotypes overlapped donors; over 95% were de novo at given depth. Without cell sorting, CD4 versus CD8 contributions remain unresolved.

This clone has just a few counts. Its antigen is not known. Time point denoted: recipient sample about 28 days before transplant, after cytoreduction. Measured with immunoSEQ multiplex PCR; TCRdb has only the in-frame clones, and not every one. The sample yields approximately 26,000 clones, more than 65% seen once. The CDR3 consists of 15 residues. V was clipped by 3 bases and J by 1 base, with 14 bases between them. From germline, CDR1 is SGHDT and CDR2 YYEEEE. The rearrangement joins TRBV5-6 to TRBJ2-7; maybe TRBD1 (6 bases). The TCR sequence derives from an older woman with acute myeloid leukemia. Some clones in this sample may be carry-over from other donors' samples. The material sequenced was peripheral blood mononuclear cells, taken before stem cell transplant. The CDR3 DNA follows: TGTGCCAGCAGCTCCCAAGGGGGTAAGTCCTACGAGCAGTACTTC. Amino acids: CASSSQGGKSYEQYF.